These 15 T cell receptor beta chains were sequenced from one sample in a study of CD8+ T cells in alopecia areata. Extracted RNA was reverse transcribed, and the resulting cDNA served as sequencing template. Sequencing used immunoSEQ multiplex PCR; TCRdb keeps in-frame clones, though not all of them. The sample contains 100,000 to 150,000 clones, around 60% of which appear only once. This sample's treatment: oral pan-JAK inhibitor, 5-10 mg twice daily. Source: CD4+ T cells sorted from blood, taken at week 4, from a patient treated with tofacitinib. All receptors derive from a human donor with alopecia areata.

A note on this clone: Since a much larger clone is just one base distant, this may be a read error. The gene calls are TRBV5-5 and TRBJ1-1; the D gene is possibly TRBD1 (6 bases). Looked up from germline, CDR1 is SGHKS and CDR2 is YYEKEE (reference sequence). Trimming took off 2 bases at V and 1 base at J, with 6 bases between the two ends. CDR3 length: 13 amino acids. The CDR3 loop is CASSLGGNTEAFF. The CDR3 DNA follows: TGTGCCAGCAGCTTAGGGGGGAACACTGAAGCTTTCTTT.

The genes are TRBV10-3 and TRBJ2-7, with 7 bases fitting TRBD1. Germline lookup yields CDR1 ENHRY and CDR2 SYGVKD. Trimming cost V 5 bases and J 4 bases; bases outside gene matches: 11. The CDR3 is 15 amino acids. The CDR3 DNA sequence: TGTGCCATCAGTCCCGACAGGGCAAGCTCTTACGAGCAGTACTTC. Amino acid sequence: CAISPDRASSYEQYF.

The rearrangement uses TRBV6-5 and TRBJ2-1; D is undetermined. The V end lost 5 bases, the J end lost 7 bases, and 12 bases lay between the germline ends. Germline V gives CDR1 MNHEY, CDR2 SVGAGI. This CDR3 has 13 amino acids. CDR3 in amino acids: CASSTPLKNEQFF. For the CDR3, the DNA is TGTGCCAGCAGTACCCCCTTAAAAAATGAGCAGTTCTTC.

This clone occurred a few times. The CDR3 loop reads CSVAGPGYTF. The CDR3 DNA follows: TGCAGCGTTGCTGGGCCCGGCTACACCTTC. The gene calls are TRBV29-1 and TRBJ1-2; D is ambiguous. With 4 bases removed from V and 8 bases from J, the gap between germline ends came to 8 bases. CDR1 SQVTM and CDR2 ANQGSEA come from the germline V gene. The CDR3 runs 10 residues.

This chain uses TRBV30 with TRBJ2-2; 7 nucleotides agree with TRBD1. Germline V lookup: CDR1 GTSNPN, CDR2 SVGIG (reference sequence). The CDR3 loop spans 17 amino acids. The ends lost 3 bases at V and 2 bases at J; junction bases unmatched: 12. The CDR3 sequence is CAWRENRDSRNTGELFF. The CDR3 coding sequence is TGTGCCTGGAGGGAAAACCGGGACAGTCGAAACACCGGGGAGCTGTTTTTT.

Worth noting for this clone: The sample holds other DNA sequences that translate to the same CDR3. This rearrangement joins TRBV27 to TRBJ2-3; no clear D. Per the germline V gene, CDR1 is MNHEY and CDR2 is SMNVEV (reference sequence). This CDR3 has 13 residues. The V gene lost 3 bases and the J gene lost 2 bases, with 6 bases spanning the gap. This CDR3 is CASSFTHTDTQYF. CDR3 sequence (DNA): TGTGCCAGCAGTTTCACGCACACAGATACGCAGTATTTT.

The rearrangement uses TRBV28 and TRBJ2-3; perhaps TRBD1 as D (6 bases). CDR1 is MDHEN, CDR2 SYDVKM, per germline. Trimming cost V 9 bases and J 4 bases, with 20 bases left between them. The CDR3 spans 15 residues. CDR3 nucleotides: TGTGCCAGTGGCCCCAGGGGTAGGGGTGCAGATACGCAGTATTTT. Translated: CASGPRGRGADTQYF.

The chain couples TRBV4-3 to TRBJ2-1; D not resolved. This CDR3 is built from 16 residues. CDR1 is LGHNA and CDR2 is YSLEER in the germline V gene. The V and J ends lost 0 bases and 7 bases respectively, with 16 bases between them. The CDR3 DNA sequence: TGCGCCAGCAGCCAAGAGTTCGGCAGAATGGGGAATGAGCAGTTCTTC. Protein product: CASSQEFGRMGNEQFF.

The chain uses TRBV5-1 and TRBJ2-5; D gene ambiguous. This CDR3 comprises 13 residues. Trimming cost V 0 bases and J 2 bases, with 5 bases left between them. CDR1 is SGHRS, CDR2 YFSETQ, per germline. In nucleotides, the CDR3 is TGCGCCAGCAGCTTGGTCGTACAAGAGACCCAGTACTTC. This translates into CASSLVVQETQYF.

This chain joins TRBV30 and TRBJ1-5; 7 bases fit TRBD1. The CDR3 consists of 14 residues. V lost 4 bases to trimming and J lost 6 bases; unmatched junction nucleotides: 9. In germline, CDR1 is GTSNPN, CDR2 SVGIG (reference sequence). This chain's CDR3 is CAWTTGDFSQPQHF. CDR3 bases: TGTGCCTGGACCACAGGGGATTTTAGTCAGCCCCAGCATTTT.

The rearrangement uses TRBV7-3 and TRBJ1-1, with no clear D. The length of the CDR3 is 13 residues. The V end was cut by 4 bases, the J end by 0 bases, with 6 bases between. Looked up from germline, CDR1 is SGHTA and CDR2 is FQGTGA. DNA for the CDR3: TGTGCCAGCAGCTCCGCCATGAACACTGAAGCTTTCTTT. It translates to CASSSAMNTEAFF.

The J gene is TRBJ1-4, the V gene TRBV9; D gene uncertain. Germline CDR1 is SGDLS and CDR2 is YYNGEE. The CDR3 consists of 15 residues. V was clipped by 1 base and J by 5 bases, with 12 bases between them. CDR3 sequence reads: CASSVSTKGNEKLFF. The CDR3 bases are TGTGCCAGCAGCGTAAGCACAAAAGGGAATGAAAAACTGTTTTTT.

CDR3 residues: CASSPPSINYGYTF. Written as DNA, the CDR3 is TGTGCCAGCTCACCACCGTCAATTAACTATGGCTACACCTTC. The V call is TRBV18, the J call TRBJ1-2; D call uncertain. The CDR3 contains 14 residues. From germline, CDR1 is KGHSH and CDR2 LQKENI. Trimming took off 0 bases at V and 1 base at J, with 6 bases between the two ends.

This clone has a handful of counts. Additional DNA sequences in this sample encode the identical CDR3. The gene calls are TRBV7-2 and TRBJ2-2; a weak D match, TRBD2 (5 bases). V lost 1 base, J lost 1 base, and 7 bases lay in between. The germline V gene has CDR1 SGHTA and CDR2 FQGNSA. CDR3 length equals 15 residues. The CDR3 here is CASSLGRENTGELFF. CDR3 nucleotides: TGTGCCAGCAGCTTAGGACGGGAGAACACCGGGGAGCTGTTTTTT.

The chain is built from TRBV7-2 and TRBJ2-3; the D is unclear. The ends were cut back, 6 bases at V and 7 bases at J, with 11 bases in the middle. The CDR3 is 12 residues long. CDR1 SGHTA and CDR2 FQGNSA come from the germline V gene. The DNA of the CDR3 is TGTGCCAGCAGAAGTAGGGCCTATACGCAGTATTTT. Protein sequence: CASRSRAYTQYF.